Listed below are T cell receptor beta chains from one sample, sequenced in a study of cytomegalovirus exposure and HLA in healthy donors. Only in-frame clones appear in the TCRdb table, and some are missing; sequencing was by immunoSEQ multiplex PCR. The table lists 82,000 or so clones, roughly 94% of them singletons. Material: PBMCs. Every receptor here comes from a woman between 18 and 29 years old in good health and CMV-seronegative. CDR3s include the opening cysteine and the closing phenylalanine or tryptophan. Each record gives: CDR3 length, J gene, clone size, V gene, D gene, CDR3 DNA, CDR3 protein. D genes are given only for firm matches. Clone size is given for some rows only: seen once, a few or many times, or a class if the clone is expanded.

>14|TRBJ2-7|.|TRBV29-1|TRBD2
TGCAGCGTTTCTAGCGGGAGGGCAGGCTACGAGCAGTACTTC
CSVSSGRAGYEQYF
>14|TRBJ2-1|.|TRBV2|.
TGTGCCAGCATCAAGCGGAGCTCCTACAATGAGCAGTTCTTC
CASIKRSSYNEQFF
>15|TRBJ2-3|.|TRBV7-8|.
TGTGCCAGCACCCCGTACGGGGGAGACACAGATACGCAGTATTTT
CASTPYGGDTDTQYF
>14|TRBJ2-7|.|TRBV21-1|.
TGTGCCGCCCCCCGGAGCTCTACCGCCTACGAGCAGTACTTC
CAAPRSSTAYEQYF
>16|TRBJ2-3|.|TRBV6-5|TRBD2
TGTGCCAGCAGTTACGCAGCGGGAGGGACCACAGATACGCAGTATTTT
CASSYAAGGTTDTQYF
>16|TRBJ1-4|.|TRBV28|.
TGTGCCAGCAGCCTTCGACTCAGAGCAACTAATGAAAAACTGTTTTTT
CASSLRLRATNEKLFF
>18|TRBJ1-5|.|TRBV7-8|.
TGTGCCAGCAGCTTAGGCTCTGGTATCAGATTGAACAATCAGCCCCAGCATTTT
CASSLGSGIRLNNQPQHF
>15|TRBJ1-4|.|TRBV28|.
TGTGCCAGCAGTATATACAGGGCAACTAATGAAAAACTGTTTTTT
CASSIYRATNEKLFF
>11|TRBJ1-1|.|TRBV19|.
TGTGCCAGTAGTAGCGGGTTTGAAGCTTTCTTT
CASSSGFEAFF
>14|TRBJ2-7|.|TRBV7-2|.
TGTGCCAGCAGCTTAGATGGGCGGGCCCGGGGGCAGTACTTC
CASSLDGRARGQYF
>11|TRBJ1-2|.|TRBV7-2|.
TGTGCCAGCAGCTCGGGACTTTTTTACACCTTC
CASSSGLFYTF
>15|TRBJ1-3|.|TRBV27|.
TGTGCCAGCAGTATCACAGGGAGCTCTGGAAACACCATATATTTT
CASSITGSSGNTIYF
>10|TRBJ1-4|.|TRBV25-1|.
TGTGCCAGCAGTGCGGGGAAACTGTTTTTT
CASSAGKLFF
>14|TRBJ2-2|.|TRBV7-2|.
TGTGCCAGCAGGGCTCTCACGAACACCGGGGAGCTGTTTTTT
CASRALTNTGELFF
>17|TRBJ2-5|few|TRBV4-3|TRBD2
TGCGCCAGCAGCCAAGATATAAGCGGGACGTCCCGGGAGACCCAGTACTTC
CASSQDISGTSRETQYF
>14|TRBJ2-2|.|TRBV5-1|.
TGCGCCAGCAGCTTAGGGGGGAACACCGGGGAGCTGTTTTTT
CASSLGGNTGELFF
>17|TRBJ2-3|.|TRBV9|TRBD1
TGTGCCAGCAGCGTAGACCGGGACAGGGGGTCCACAGATACGCAGTATTTT
CASSVDRDRGSTDTQYF
>11|TRBJ2-7|.|TRBV29-1|TRBD1
TGCAGCGTTCGGGACAGGGGCGAGCAGTACTTC
CSVRDRGEQYF
>16|TRBJ2-5|.|TRBV6-1|TRBD1
TGTGCCAGCAGTGCAGAGGGCAGGGGGCTCGGGGAGACCCAGTACTTC
CASSAEGRGLGETQYF
>14|TRBJ2-1|.|TRBV19|TRBD2
TGTGCCAGTAGTGGGGGACTAGCAATCGATGAGCAGTTCTTC
CASSGGLAIDEQFF
>15|TRBJ2-5|.|TRBV5-1|.
TGCGCCAGCAGTTTACAGGAGAGGAGAGGAGAGACCCAGTACTTC
CASSLQERRGETQYF
>15|TRBJ2-1|.|TRBV19|TRBD2
TGTGCCAGTAGTTTTCGGGGGGGGTCCTACAATGAGCAGTTCTTC
CASSFRGGSYNEQFF
>11|TRBJ2-7|.|TRBV7-9|.
TGTGCCAGCAGCTCCGCCTACGAGCAGTACTTC
CASSSAYEQYF
>16|TRBJ1-2|.|TRBV5-1|TRBD1
TGCGCCAGCAGCCACTGGGACAGGCGAACCAACTATGGCTACACCTTC
CASSHWDRRTNYGYTF
>15|TRBJ1-1|.|TRBV9|.
TGTGCCAGCAGCGGATCGATACAGGGGAACACTGAAGCTTTCTTT
CASSGSIQGNTEAFF
>16|TRBJ2-3|.|TRBV7-2|TRBD2
TGTGCCAGCAGCTTAGGCGGGGGGCTGGACACAGATACGCAGTATTTT
CASSLGGGLDTDTQYF
>16|TRBJ2-1|.|TRBV19|TRBD2
TGTGCCAGTAGTATTTTCGGGGGGACTACGTTCAATGAGCAGTTCTTC
CASSIFGGTTFNEQFF
>15|TRBJ1-5|.|TRBV2|.
TGTGCCAGCGGTCGGCAGGGGTATAGCAATCAGCCCCAGCATTTT
CASGRQGYSNQPQHF
>15|TRBJ1-1|once|TRBV7-2|.
TGTGCCAGCAGCTTAGCTTCAGGCACGAACACTGAAGCTTTCTTT
CASSLASGTNTEAFF
>14|TRBJ2-4|.|TRBV7-2|.
TGTGCCAGCAGGATATCAGGCCTTGAAAACATTCAGTACTTC
CASRISGLENIQYF
>18|TRBJ2-3|once|TRBV9|TRBD2
TGTGCCAGCAGCGTAGAGGCTGCGGGGGGACCTAGCACAGATACGCAGTATTTT
CASSVEAAGGPSTDTQYF
>16|TRBJ2-7|.|TRBV7-2|TRBD1
TGTGCCAGCAGCTTAGAGGGGGGGACAGGGACCTACGAGCAGTACTTC
CASSLEGGTGTYEQYF
>12|TRBJ1-2|few|TRBV25-1|.
TGTGCCAGCAGCCCGGGGGACTATGGCTACACCTTC
CASSPGDYGYTF
>14|TRBJ2-1|.|TRBV6-1|TRBD2
TGTGCCAGCATCACTAGCGGGACCAACAATGAGCAGTTCTTC
CASITSGTNNEQFF
>13|TRBJ2-2|.|TRBV11-3|.
TGTGCCAGCAGCTTAGGGCCCACCGGGGAGCTGTTTTTT
CASSLGPTGELFF
>14|TRBJ2-2|.|TRBV25-1|TRBD2
TGTGCCAGCAGTGTCGGGGGAGGGACCGGGGAGCTGTTTTTT
CASSVGGGTGELFF
>14|TRBJ2-7|.|TRBV29-1|TRBD2
TGCAGCGTTGATACTAGCGGGACGTCCTACGAGCAGTACTTC
CSVDTSGTSYEQYF
>14|TRBJ2-3|.|TRBV2|.
TGTGCCAGCAGTGAGGTCTTGAGGAGGGATACGCAGTATTTT
CASSEVLRRDTQYF
>17|TRBJ2-7|.|TRBV9|TRBD1
TGTGCCAGCAGCGTAAATCCCAAAGGGACAGGGGGCAACCCTCTTGCTTTC
CASSVNPKGTGGNPLAF
>13|TRBJ2-3|.|TRBV7-2|TRBD2
TGTGCCAGCAGCCAGCGGGGGGGAGATACGCAGTATTTT
CASSQRGGDTQYF
>15|TRBJ1-6|few|TRBV6-5|TRBD1
TGTGCCAGCAGCCCAGCCGGGACAGGGGATTCACCCCTCCACTTT
CASSPAGTGDSPLHF
>17|TRBJ1-5|.|TRBV28|TRBD1
TGTGCCAGCAGTTTACGACAGGGGTTTGGTTGGTATCAGCCCCAGCATTTT
CASSLRQGFGWYQPQHF
>15|TRBJ2-7|.|TRBV28|TRBD1
TGTGCCAGCTCTTTTCCGGACAGGGTCTCCTACGAGCAGTACTTC
CASSFPDRVSYEQYF
>13|TRBJ2-7|.|TRBV6-5|.
TGTGCCAGCAGCGGGGGAAAGGGTTACGAGCAGTACTTC
CASSGGKGYEQYF
>16|TRBJ2-5|.|TRBV9|.
TGTGCCAGCAGCGTTGCGGGGTCTAACACGCAAGAGACCCAGTACTTC
CASSVAGSNTQETQYF
>12|TRBJ2-7|.|TRBV28|.
TGTGCCAGCAGCCCAGTAAGCGAAGGTCGGTACTTC
CASSPVSEGRYF
>15|TRBJ2-1|.|TRBV7-2|TRBD1
TGTGCCAGCAGTTTTACAGGGGGCTCCTACAATGAGCAGTTCTTC
CASSFTGGSYNEQFF
>14|TRBJ1-1|.|TRBV7-2|TRBD1
TGTGCCAGCAGCTTCCGACAGGGGAACACTGAAGCTTTCTTT
CASSFRQGNTEAFF
>18|TRBJ2-7|.|TRBV30|TRBD2
TGTGCCTGGATCCCCCGAGTGCGACTAGCGGAGAAATTATACGAGCAGTACTTC
CAWIPRVRLAEKLYEQYF
>15|TRBJ2-3|.|TRBV29-1|TRBD2
TGCAGCGTTGGCCCAACTAGCGGGAGGACAGATACGCAGTATTTT
CSVGPTSGRTDTQYF
>11|TRBJ1-1|.|TRBV29-1|.
TGCAGCGTCGACATGAACACTGAAGCTTTCTTT
CSVDMNTEAFF
>14|TRBJ2-7|.|TRBV6-5|TRBD2
TGTGCCAGCCGTCTAGCGGTCAGCTCCTACGAGCAGTACTTC
CASRLAVSSYEQYF
>14|TRBJ2-5|.|TRBV18|.
TGTGCCAGCTCCCCTCGCGGCCTCCAAGAGACCCAGTACTTC
CASSPRGLQETQYF
>15|TRBJ2-5|.|TRBV18|.
TGTGCCAGCTCACTAGGGGCACTGGCACAAGAGACCCAGTACTTC
CASSLGALAQETQYF